Listed here is a single T cell receptor (beta chain). Its antigen is as yet unknown. TCR analog templates of synthetic origin were spiked into each PCR. Assay used: immunoSEQ multiplex PCR; TCRdb lists only in-frame clones, some missing. The sample has tens of thousands of clones, around 90% seen once. CDR3 size: 14 residues. Trimming took 6 bases from V and 1 from J, leaving 12 bases between them. In germline, CDR1 is KGHSH, CDR2 LQKENI. Time point in this sample: peripheral blood 6 weeks after treatment start. The entry originates in a study of PD-L1 blockade in urothelial cancer. Overall study results and limits: The study found that durable-benefit patients expanded tumor-associated blood clones more at 3 weeks.

The clonotype originates from a man aged 65-85 years with urothelial cancer. The V and J genes are TRBV18 and TRBJ1-1, with D uncertain. This specimen was PBMCs, taken around atezolizumab (anti-PD-L1) treatment. CDR3 sequence reads: CASSPAGKNTEAFF. CDR3 nucleotides: TGTGCCAGCTCCCCGGCCGGGAAGAACACTGAAGCTTTCTTT. Full variable domain (missing parts from reference TRBV18 and TRBJ1-1): NAGVMQNPRHLVRRRGQEARLRCSPMKGHSHVYWYRQLPEEGLKFMVYLQKENIIDESGMPKERFSAEFPKEGPSILRIQQVVRGDSAAYFCASSPAGKNTEAFFGQGTRLTVV.